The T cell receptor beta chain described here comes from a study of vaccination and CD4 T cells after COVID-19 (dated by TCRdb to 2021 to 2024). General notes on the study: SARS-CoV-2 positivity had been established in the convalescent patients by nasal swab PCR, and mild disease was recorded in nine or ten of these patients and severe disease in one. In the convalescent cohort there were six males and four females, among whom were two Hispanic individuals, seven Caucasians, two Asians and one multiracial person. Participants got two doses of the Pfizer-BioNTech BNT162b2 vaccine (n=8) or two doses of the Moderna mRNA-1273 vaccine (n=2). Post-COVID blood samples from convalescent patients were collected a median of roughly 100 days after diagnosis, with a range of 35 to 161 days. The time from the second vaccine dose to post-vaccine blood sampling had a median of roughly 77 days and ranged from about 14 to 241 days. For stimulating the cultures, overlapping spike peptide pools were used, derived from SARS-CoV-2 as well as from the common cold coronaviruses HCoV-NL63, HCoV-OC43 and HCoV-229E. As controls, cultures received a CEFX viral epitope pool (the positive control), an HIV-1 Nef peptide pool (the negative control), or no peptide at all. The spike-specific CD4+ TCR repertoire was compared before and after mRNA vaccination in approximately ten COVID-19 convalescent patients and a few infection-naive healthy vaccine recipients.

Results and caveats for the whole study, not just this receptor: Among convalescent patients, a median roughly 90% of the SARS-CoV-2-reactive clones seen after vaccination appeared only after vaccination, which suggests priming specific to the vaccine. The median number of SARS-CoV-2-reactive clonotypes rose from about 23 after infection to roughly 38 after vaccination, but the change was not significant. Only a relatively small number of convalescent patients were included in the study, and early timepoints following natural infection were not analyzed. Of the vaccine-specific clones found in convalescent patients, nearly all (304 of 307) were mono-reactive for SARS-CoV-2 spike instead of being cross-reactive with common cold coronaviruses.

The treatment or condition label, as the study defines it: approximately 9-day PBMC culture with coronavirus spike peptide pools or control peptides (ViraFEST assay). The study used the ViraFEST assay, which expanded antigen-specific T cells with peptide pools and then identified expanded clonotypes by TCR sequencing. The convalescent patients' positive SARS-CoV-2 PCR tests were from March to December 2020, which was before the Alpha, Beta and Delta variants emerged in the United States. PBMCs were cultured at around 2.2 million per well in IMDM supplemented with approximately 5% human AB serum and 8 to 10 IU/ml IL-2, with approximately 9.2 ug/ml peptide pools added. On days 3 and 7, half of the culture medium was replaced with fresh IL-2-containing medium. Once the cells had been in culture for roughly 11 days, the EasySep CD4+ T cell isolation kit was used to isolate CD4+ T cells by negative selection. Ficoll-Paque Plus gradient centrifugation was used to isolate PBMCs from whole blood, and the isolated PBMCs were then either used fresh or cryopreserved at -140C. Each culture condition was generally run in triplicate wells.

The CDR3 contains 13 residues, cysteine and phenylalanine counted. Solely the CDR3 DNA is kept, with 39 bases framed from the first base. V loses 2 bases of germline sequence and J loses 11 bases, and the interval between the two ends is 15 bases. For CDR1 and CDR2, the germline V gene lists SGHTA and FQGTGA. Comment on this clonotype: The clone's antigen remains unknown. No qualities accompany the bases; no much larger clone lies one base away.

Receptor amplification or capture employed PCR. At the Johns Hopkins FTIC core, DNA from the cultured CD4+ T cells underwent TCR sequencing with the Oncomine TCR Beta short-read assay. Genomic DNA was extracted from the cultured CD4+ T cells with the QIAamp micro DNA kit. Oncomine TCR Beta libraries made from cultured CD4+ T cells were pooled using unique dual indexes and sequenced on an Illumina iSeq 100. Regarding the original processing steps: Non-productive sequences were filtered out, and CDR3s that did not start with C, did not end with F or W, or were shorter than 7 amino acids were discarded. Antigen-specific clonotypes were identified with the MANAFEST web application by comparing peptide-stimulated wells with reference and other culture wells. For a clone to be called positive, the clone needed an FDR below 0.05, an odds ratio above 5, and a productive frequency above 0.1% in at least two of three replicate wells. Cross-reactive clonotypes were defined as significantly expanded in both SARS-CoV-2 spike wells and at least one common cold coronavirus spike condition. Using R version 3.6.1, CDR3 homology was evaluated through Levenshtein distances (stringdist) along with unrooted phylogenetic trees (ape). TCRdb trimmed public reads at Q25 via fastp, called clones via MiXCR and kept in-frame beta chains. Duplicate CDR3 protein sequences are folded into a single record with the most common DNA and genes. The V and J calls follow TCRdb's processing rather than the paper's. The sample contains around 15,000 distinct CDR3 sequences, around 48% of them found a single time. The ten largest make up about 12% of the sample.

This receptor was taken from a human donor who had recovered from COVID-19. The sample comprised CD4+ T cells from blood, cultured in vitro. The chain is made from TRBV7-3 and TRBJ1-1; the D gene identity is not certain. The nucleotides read TGTGCCAGCAGCTTATCCAGTGCCTCGACGGCTTTCTTT. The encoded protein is CASSLSSASTAFF.